A selection of T cell receptor beta chains follows, all from one sample in a study of cytomegalovirus exposure and HLA in healthy donors. The assay was immunoSEQ multiplex PCR, and TCRdb's table has in-frame clones only and misses some. The repertoire includes about 200,000 clones, 86% of them detected once, and more than 0.25% sits in the top ten. What was sequenced was PBMCs. Receptors originate from a woman aged 25 to 39 in good health and CMV-seronegative. The CDR3 runs from the conserved cysteine through the conserved F or W. Each record gives: J gene, D gene, V gene, clone size, CDR3 DNA, CDR3 protein. A D gene is named only where the DNA matches it firmly. The size field is filled for only some rows; it gives once, few, many or a size class.

j_gene: TRBJ2-1
d_gene: TRBD2
v_gene: TRBV4-1
abundance: -
CDR3nt: TGCGCCAGCAGCCAAGGTGTTTTAGCGGGAGGCCGTGGTGGTGAGCAGTTCTTC
CDR3aa: CASSQGVLAGGRGGEQFF

j_gene: TRBJ2-1
d_gene: TRBD2
v_gene: TRBV7-8
abundance: -
CDR3nt: TGTGCCAGCAGCTTAGGGCAGCGGGAGGGAACCACCTACAATGAGCAGTTCTTC
CDR3aa: CASSLGQREGTTYNEQFF

j_gene: TRBJ1-5
d_gene: -
v_gene: TRBV29-1
abundance: -
CDR3nt: TGCAGCGTTGTGTTACAGCACAATCAGCCCCAGCATTTT
CDR3aa: CSVVLQHNQPQHF

j_gene: TRBJ2-2
d_gene: TRBD2
v_gene: TRBV5-6
abundance: -
CDR3nt: TGTGCCAGCAGCTTCGGCGGGAGGACGACCGGGGAGCTGTTTTTT
CDR3aa: CASSFGGRTTGELFF

j_gene: TRBJ1-3
d_gene: -
v_gene: TRBV23-1
abundance: -
CDR3nt: TGCGCCAGCAGTCCCAGGGAAGCAGGAAACACCATATATTTT
CDR3aa: CASSPREAGNTIYF

j_gene: TRBJ2-2
d_gene: -
v_gene: TRBV6-5
abundance: -
CDR3nt: TGTGCCAGCAGCCTTTTAACCGGGGAGCTGTTTTTT
CDR3aa: CASSLLTGELFF

j_gene: TRBJ2-2
d_gene: TRBD1
v_gene: TRBV27
abundance: -
CDR3nt: TGTGCCAGCAGCAACGACAGGGAAGCGAACACCGGGGAGCTGTTTTTT
CDR3aa: CASSNDREANTGELFF

j_gene: TRBJ2-7
d_gene: -
v_gene: TRBV19
abundance: -
CDR3nt: TGTGCCAGTAGTATAGGAAGGGGGTCCAACGAGCAGTACTTC
CDR3aa: CASSIGRGSNEQYF

j_gene: TRBJ2-7
d_gene: -
v_gene: TRBV15
abundance: -
CDR3nt: TGTGCCACCAGCAGAGAACGGAGGGGCGAGCAGTACTTC
CDR3aa: CATSRERRGEQYF

j_gene: TRBJ2-6
d_gene: -
v_gene: TRBV4-1
abundance: -
CDR3nt: TGCGCCAGCAGCCAACGTAGCTCTGGGGCCAACGTCCTGACTTTC
CDR3aa: CASSQRSSGANVLTF

j_gene: TRBJ2-1
d_gene: TRBD2
v_gene: TRBV6-6
abundance: once
CDR3nt: TGTGCCAGCAGTTGGCCGGGCGGGAGCGCGGATGAGCAGTTCTTC
CDR3aa: CASSWPGGSADEQFF

j_gene: TRBJ2-1
d_gene: -
v_gene: TRBV15
abundance: -
CDR3nt: TGTGCCACCAGCTACTCCTCGGGGAATGAGCAGTTCTTC
CDR3aa: CATSYSSGNEQFF

j_gene: TRBJ2-2
d_gene: -
v_gene: TRBV5-1
abundance: -
CDR3nt: TGCGCCAGCAGCTATACGGTCCAGAACACCGGGGAGCTGTTTTTT
CDR3aa: CASSYTVQNTGELFF

j_gene: TRBJ1-5
d_gene: TRBD1
v_gene: TRBV6-5
abundance: -
CDR3nt: TGTGCCAGCAGTTTAGGACAGGGTGGGCCTGGGCCCCAGCATTTT
CDR3aa: CASSLGQGGPGPQHF

j_gene: TRBJ2-7
d_gene: TRBD1
v_gene: TRBV27
abundance: -
CDR3nt: TGTGCCAGCAGTTTATCGGGGACAGGGGGCGTCTACGAGCAGTACTTC
CDR3aa: CASSLSGTGGVYEQYF

j_gene: TRBJ1-5
d_gene: TRBD1
v_gene: TRBV28
abundance: -
CDR3nt: TGTGCCAGCAGTATCCCCGGGACAGGGGGCTTTCAGCCCCAGCATTTT
CDR3aa: CASSIPGTGGFQPQHF

j_gene: TRBJ2-1
d_gene: TRBD2
v_gene: TRBV29-1
abundance: -
CDR3nt: TGCAGCGTTGTGACTAGCGGCCAATACAATGAGCAGTTCTTC
CDR3aa: CSVVTSGQYNEQFF

j_gene: TRBJ2-7
d_gene: TRBD2
v_gene: TRBV5-1
abundance: -
CDR3nt: TGCGCCAGCAGCCGGGACTATTTGAACGAGCAGTACTTC
CDR3aa: CASSRDYLNEQYF

j_gene: TRBJ2-3
d_gene: -
v_gene: TRBV6-1
abundance: -
CDR3nt: TGTGCCAGCAAGGGCAGGGGCACAGATACGCAGTATTTT
CDR3aa: CASKGRGTDTQYF

j_gene: TRBJ2-3
d_gene: TRBD2
v_gene: TRBV14
abundance: -
CDR3nt: TGTGCCAGCAGCCACCTAGCGGGAGTGCATACGCAGTATTTT
CDR3aa: CASSHLAGVHTQYF

j_gene: TRBJ2-3
d_gene: -
v_gene: TRBV4-1
abundance: few
CDR3nt: TGCGCCAGCACCCTATACGCCTGGGGGGTGACAGATACGCAGTATTTT
CDR3aa: CASTLYAWGVTDTQYF

j_gene: TRBJ1-5
d_gene: TRBD1
v_gene: TRBV2
abundance: -
CDR3nt: TGTGCCAGCAGTGATGGGACAGGGTATCAGCCCCAGCATTTT
CDR3aa: CASSDGTGYQPQHF